This TCR beta chain was sequenced in a study of T cell repertoires in cytomegalovirus infection. Study details: Shared public TCR beta signatures pointed to both CMV infection and a matching HLA type.

The table lists this clonotype with many counts. Its antigen is unidentified. In TCRdb, the reads were re-called with MiXCR into one record per CDR3 protein. The table shows 200,000 to 300,000 distinct CDR3 sequences, with roughly 10% occurring only once. Germline CDR1 MNHEY, CDR2 SVGEGT. V lost 7 bases and J lost 6; bases outside the gene matches: 12. The CDR3 loop spans 14 amino acids. Study-wide findings and caveats: Within the response measured ex vivo, HLA-C-restricted CMV-specific TCR beta clonotypes were dominant.

This clonotype was obtained from a human donor in good health (CMV status not recorded). Some clones in this sample may be carry-over from other donors' samples. The V call is TRBV6-2 or TRBV6-3, the J call TRBJ2-7, with 7 positions matching TRBD1. The sample taken for sequencing was PBMCs. The CDR3 nucleotides read TGTGCCAGCACCAGAGGGTCGACAGGGCGCGAGCAGTACTTC. It specifies CASTRGSTGREQYF.